This T cell receptor beta chain was sequenced during a study of cytomegalovirus exposure and HLA in healthy donors. Healthy bone marrow donors formed the donor group. The PCR made use of 60 Vbeta and 13 Jbeta primers. Method: immunoSEQ multiplex PCR; TCRdb's copy keeps in-frame clones and lacks some. The sample yields just under 95,000 clones, about 83% seen once. General study results and limits: A later analysis reportedly found fewer N-insertions in an Asian-associated ancestry cluster than the approximately 670-donor mean. The authors listed 150 to 200 TCR beta chains as cytomegalovirus-associated.

This clone occurred a few times. Its antigen is unidentified. V shed 7 bases and J 9 bases; nucleotides not matched to a gene: 11. This CDR3 is 14 amino acids long. The germline V gene has CDR1 LNHDA and CDR2 SQIVND (reference sequence). This TCR was recovered from a woman under 30 in good health and CMV-seropositive. The sample was PBMCs. The chain is built from TRBV19 and TRBJ1-5, with TRBD1 matching 8 bases. The DNA for the CDR3 is TGTGCCAGTACCCTAGGACAGGGCTTACGGCCCCAGCATTTT. This codes for CASTLGQGLRPQHF.